The 16 T cell receptor beta chains presented below share a single source sample, sequenced in a study of cytotoxic CD8 clonotypes in ibrutinib-treated CLL. Assay: immunoSEQ multiplex PCR; the TCRdb copy retains only in-frame clones and omits some. Among about 130,000 clones listed, approximately 80% were seen once. The material sequenced was PBMCs, taken after 12 months of ibrutinib treatment. These receptor sequences come from a human donor with chronic lymphocytic leukemia.

The chain links TRBV5-5 to TRBJ1-2; D may be TRBD1 (5 bases). This CDR3 is 16 amino acids long. Per the germline V gene, CDR1 is SGHKS and CDR2 is YYEKEE (reference sequence). Trimming removed 4 bases from V and 4 bases from J, with 20 bases in between. CDR3 loop: CASSLRTGVPGYGYTF. The CDR3 DNA reads TGTGCCAGCAGCCTGCGTACAGGCGTGCCCGGCTATGGCTACACCTTC.

This chain links TRBV10-3 with TRBJ2-5; D not certain. Trimming shortened V by 4 bases and J by 0 bases, and 9 bases separated the two germline ends. CDR1 is ENHRY, CDR2 SYGVKD, per germline. The CDR3 loop spans 14 amino acids. CDR3 residues: CAISGQSYQETQYF. In DNA form, the CDR3 reads TGTGCCATCAGTGGGCAGTCGTACCAAGAGACCCAGTACTTC.

V is TRBV10-3 and J is TRBJ2-7; D possibly corresponds to TRBD1 (6 bases). The CDR3 is 13 amino acids. V lost 10 bases and J lost 1, with 14 bases in between. From germline, CDR1 is ENHRY and CDR2 SYGVKD. As DNA, the CDR3 is TGTGCCACTATGACAGGCCGATCCTACGAGCAGTACTTC. This translates into CATMTGRSYEQYF.

In DNA form, the CDR3 reads TGTGCCAGCAGCTTGGTTCAGGGGTCTTCCAATGAGCAGTTCTTC. Its protein is CASSLVQGSSNEQFF. The V gene is TRBV5-4, the J gene TRBJ2-1, with D tentatively TRBD1 (6 bases). CDR3 length equals 15 residues. Germline assignment: CDR1 SGHNT and CDR2 YYREEE (reference sequence). Between the trimmed V and J ends, which lost 0 bases and 6 bases, there was a span of 13 bases.

This clone has just a few counts. V gene TRBV10-3 combines with J gene TRBJ1-1; D unclear. The germline CDR1 and CDR2 sequences are ENHRY and SYGVKD. The CDR3 runs 13 residues. V was trimmed by 5 bases and J by 4 bases, leaving 11 bases between them. The CDR3 DNA follows: TGTGCCATCAGTACCCGGGTTGCCACTGAAGCTTTCTTT. It codes for CAISTRVATEAFF.

The CDR3 here is CASSEALGPQETQYF. Written as DNA, the CDR3 is TGTGCCAGCAGTGAAGCGCTGGGACCACAAGAGACCCAGTACTTC. The V gene is TRBV6-1, the J gene TRBJ2-5, with D perhaps matching TRBD1 or TRBD2 (5 bases each). This CDR3 comprises 15 residues. V was shortened by 0 bases and J by 2 bases, with 10 bases between the two germline ends. Per the germline V gene, CDR1 is MNHNS and CDR2 is SASEGT.

The chain employs TRBV19 and TRBJ1-4; 7 bases are shared with TRBD1. The CDR3 loop spans 15 amino acids. Germline V gene lookup returns CDR1 LNHDA and CDR2 SQIVND (reference sequence). Germline trimming cut 8 bases from V and 7 bases from J; bases unmatched to any gene: 13. This chain's CDR3 is CASRPHAGTAEKLFF. The CDR3 nucleotides are TGTGCCAGTCGCCCCCACGCCGGGACAGCTGAAAAACTGTTTTTT.

This clone has only a few counts. The chain has TRBV30 and TRBJ1-5; D is unresolved. This CDR3 has 12 residues. The V gene lost 1 base and the J gene lost 4 bases, with 5 bases spanning the gap. Germline V gene data show CDR1 as GTSNPN and CDR2 as SVGIG (reference sequence). For the CDR3, the DNA is TGTGCCTGGAGTGGAGGGAATCAGCCCCAGCATTTT. Translated: CAWSGGNQPQHF.

The gene calls are TRBV10-3 and TRBJ2-7; D not resolved. The CDR3 contains 13 residues. Germline V lookup: CDR1 ENHRY, CDR2 SYGVKD. V gave up 4 bases and J gave up 2 bases, with 9 bases separating them. The CDR3 bases are TGTGCCATCAGTGGGCTCGGAACCTACGAGCAGTACTTC. It encodes CAISGLGTYEQYF.

The rearrangement joins TRBV5-6 to TRBJ2-5; 8 bases are shared with TRBD2. The CDR3 is 16 residues long. Trimming took 2 bases from V and 0 from J; bases not matched to a gene: 6. In germline, CDR1 is SGHDT, CDR2 YYEEEE. In nucleotides, the CDR3 is TGTGCCAGCAGCTTAGGGACTAGGCTGTACCAAGAGACCCAGTACTTC. The encoded protein is CASSLGTRLYQETQYF.

The J gene is TRBJ2-2, the V gene TRBV9; tentative D call: TRBD1 (5 bases). V was clipped by 0 bases and J by 1 base, with 16 bases between them. Germline V gives CDR1 SGDLS, CDR2 YYNGEE. The CDR3 has 18 amino acids. DNA for the CDR3: TGTGCCAGCAGCGTAGACATTGCAGGGCGGCTGAACACCGGGGAGCTGTTTTTT. Residues: CASSVDIAGRLNTGELFF. Full variable domain (remainder filled in from reference TRBV9 and TRBJ2-2): DSGVTQTPKHLITATGQRVTLRCSPRSGDLSVYWYQQSLDQGLQFLIQYYNGEERAKGNILERFSAQQFPDLHSELNLSSLELGDSALYFCASSVDIAGRLNTGELFFGEGSRLTVL.

The genes are TRBV19 and TRBJ1-5, with TRBD1 matching 7 bases. The trim removed 8 bases at V and 3 bases at J, leaving 4 bases unmatched. Germline values: CDR1 LNHDA, CDR2 SQIVND (reference sequence). CDR3 length: 13 residues. The CDR3, as DNA: TGTGCCAGTGCAGGGGGGGACAATCAGCCCCAGCATTTT. Translated, it gives CASAGGDNQPQHF. Variable domain in full (rest from reference TRBV19 and TRBJ1-5): DGGITQSPKYLFRKEGQNVTLSCEQNLNHDAMYWYRQDPGQGLRLIYYSQIVNDFQKGDIAEGYSVSREKKESFPLTVTSAQKNPTAFYLCASAGGDNQPQHFGDGTRLSIL.

The chain combines TRBV6-5 with TRBJ2-7; D not certain. This CDR3 has 14 amino acids. The V and J ends lost 3 bases and 3 bases respectively, with 12 bases between them. Germline CDR1 and CDR2: MNHEY and SVGAGI. The CDR3 region has the DNA TGTGCCAGCAGTTATCGTGAACTGCTCTACGAGCAGTACTTC. Translated: CASSYRELLYEQYF.

J is TRBJ2-5 and V is TRBV4-2, with D hard to call. V lost 4 bases and J lost 3, with 9 bases in between. The germline gives CDR1 LGHNA, CDR2 YNFKEQ. The CDR3 has 13 residues. CDR3 sequence reads: CASSRRTEETQYF. The CDR3 coding sequence is TGTGCCAGCAGCCGAAGGACCGAAGAGACCCAGTACTTC.

The rearrangement joins TRBV15 to TRBJ2-7; D unclear. Germline V gives CDR1 LNHNV, CDR2 YYDKDF (reference sequence). Trimming took 0 bases from V and 4 from J, leaving 7 bases between them. The CDR3 has 13 residues. CDR3 amino acids: CATSREATYEQYF. For the CDR3, the DNA is TGTGCCACCAGCAGAGAAGCGACATACGAGCAGTACTTC.

This clone was seen a few times. The V call is TRBV18, the J call TRBJ2-5; D uncertain. Deletions cut 3 bases from V and 2 bases from J, with 7 bases between. Germline V gene data show CDR1 as KGHSH and CDR2 as LQKENI. The CDR3 length is 13 residues. The CDR3 DNA is TGTGCCAGCTCACCGGAACTACAAGAGACCCAGTACTTC. Translating gives CASSPELQETQYF. Complete variable domain (other parts from reference TRBV18 and TRBJ2-5): NAGVMQNPRHLVRRRGQEARLRCSPMKGHSHVYWYRQLPEEGLKFMVYLQKENIIDESGMPKERFSAEFPKEGPSILRIQQVVRGDSAAYFCASSPELQETQYFGPGTRLLVL.